The T cell receptor beta chain under discussion was sequenced for a study of shared clonotypes between healthy human individuals. This clone was observed a single time. No antigen is known for it. CDR1 is SGHVS, CDR2 FQNEAQ, per germline. The CDR3 is made up of 15 amino acids. Trimming took off 5 bases at V and 3 bases at J, with 15 bases between the two ends. Study observations and caveats: Blood was the sole source, and tissue repertoires probably differ.

For each subset, genomic DNA was distributed in equal portions over several immunoSEQ plates. The method was immunoSEQ multiplex PCR; TCRdb's version includes in-frame clones alone and lacks a portion of them. The sample holds fewer than 650,000 clones; around 77% are singletons and the top ten take 12%. The TCR was taken from a woman aged 35 to 49 in good health. Some clones in this sample may be carry-over from other donors' samples. This chain joins TRBV7-8 and TRBJ2-3; D is undetermined. The specimen sequenced was PBMCs. The CDR3 DNA sequence: TGTGCCAGCAGCAGTCGCTTACGGGTGACAGATACGCAGTATTTT. The encoded protein is CASSSRLRVTDTQYF. Filled out from reference TRBV7-8 and TRBJ2-3, the complete variable domain reads GAGVSQSPRYKVAKRGQDVALRCDPISGHVSLFWYQQALGQGPEFLTYFQNEAQLDKSGLPSDRFFAERPEGSVSTLKIQRTQQEDSAVYLCASSSRLRVTDTQYFGPGTRLTVL.